The 3 T cell receptor beta chains below were found in one sample sequenced in a study of OX40 agonist ivuxolimab in advanced cancers. Sequencing used immunoSEQ multiplex PCR; TCRdb keeps in-frame clones, though not all of them. The top ten hold roughly 48% of the sample, which has roughly 48,000 clones, 70% to 90% seen once. The sample was CD4+ or CD8+ T cells sorted from blood, taken in a trial of the OX40 agonist ivuxolimab. The receptors were sampled from an adult with an advanced solid tumor such as melanoma, head and neck, liver or kidney cancer.

This chain links TRBV7-9 with TRBJ2-7; TRBD1 or TRBD2 may be the D gene (5 bases each). The CDR3 runs to 15 residues. Trimming shortened V by 1 base and J by 2 bases, and 12 bases separated the two germline ends. Per germline, CDR1 SEHNR and CDR2 FQNEAQ (reference sequence). CDR3 nucleotides: TGTGCCAGCAGCTTAGGGCTAGCAGGGCCCTACGAGCAGTACTTC. Its translation: CASSLGLAGPYEQYF.

The CDR3 coding sequence is TGTGCCAGCAGCTTAGGTCCTAAGGGAACCACAGATACGCAGTATTTT. Translating it yields CASSLGPKGTTDTQYF. The chain is built from TRBV5-7 and TRBJ2-3; D is uncertain. TRBV5-7 is an ORF, with its function uncertain. This CDR3 has 16 residues. V lost 2 bases, J lost 2 bases, and 15 bases lay in between.

This chain uses TRBV19 with TRBJ2-1, with D possibly matching TRBD2 (7 bases). Trimming shortened V by 8 bases and J by 3 bases, and 14 bases separated the two germline ends. The CDR3 spans 14 residues. Germline values: CDR1 LNHDA, CDR2 SQIVND (reference sequence). The CDR3 is CASHKGGDYNEQFF. The CDR3 DNA follows: TGTGCCAGTCATAAAGGGGGGGACTACAATGAGCAGTTCTTC.